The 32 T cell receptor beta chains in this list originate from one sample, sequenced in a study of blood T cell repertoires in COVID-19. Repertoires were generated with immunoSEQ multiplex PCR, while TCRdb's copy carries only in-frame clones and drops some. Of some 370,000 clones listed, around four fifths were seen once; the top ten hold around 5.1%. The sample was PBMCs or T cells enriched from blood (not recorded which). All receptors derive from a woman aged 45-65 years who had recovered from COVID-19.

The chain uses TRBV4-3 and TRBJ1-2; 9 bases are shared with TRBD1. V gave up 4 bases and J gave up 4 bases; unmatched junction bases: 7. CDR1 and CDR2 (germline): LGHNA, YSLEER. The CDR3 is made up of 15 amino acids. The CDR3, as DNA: TGCGCCAGCAGCCCTTCACAGGGGGCCTTCTATGGCTACACCTTC. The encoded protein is CASSPSQGAFYGYTF.

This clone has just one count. As DNA, the CDR3 is TGTGCCTGGAGTATACGACAGGGAACGTTTGGGGAGCAGTACTTC. Its translation: CAWSIRQGTFGEQYF. The chain couples TRBV30 to TRBJ2-7, with TRBD1 matching 7 bases. Germline CDR1 GTSNPN, CDR2 SVGIG (reference sequence). Trimming removed 2 bases from V and 7 bases from J; junction bases left unmatched: 14. This CDR3 has 15 amino acids.

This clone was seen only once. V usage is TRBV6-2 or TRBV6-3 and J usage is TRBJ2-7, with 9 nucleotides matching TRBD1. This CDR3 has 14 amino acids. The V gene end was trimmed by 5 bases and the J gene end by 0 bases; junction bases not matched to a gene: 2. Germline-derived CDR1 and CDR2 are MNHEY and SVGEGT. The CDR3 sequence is CASSKDRGSYEQYF. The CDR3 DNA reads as TGTGCCAGCAGTAAGGACAGGGGCTCCTACGAGCAGTACTTC.

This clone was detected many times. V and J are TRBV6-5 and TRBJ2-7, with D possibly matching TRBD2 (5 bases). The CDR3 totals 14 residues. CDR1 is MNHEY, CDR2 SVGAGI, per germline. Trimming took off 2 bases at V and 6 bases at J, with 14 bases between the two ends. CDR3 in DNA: TGTGCCAGCAGTTACGAAGGACTCTCCCGCGAGCAGTACTTC. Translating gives CASSYEGLSREQYF.

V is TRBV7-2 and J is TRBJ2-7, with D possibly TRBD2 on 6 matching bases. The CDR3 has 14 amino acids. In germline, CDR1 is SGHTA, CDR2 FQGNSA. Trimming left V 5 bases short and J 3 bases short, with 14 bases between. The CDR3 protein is CASSRPKGGYEQYF. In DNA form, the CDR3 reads TGTGCCAGCAGCCGCCCCAAGGGAGGCTACGAGCAGTACTTC. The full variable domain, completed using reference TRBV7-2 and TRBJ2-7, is GAGVSQSPSNKVTEKGKDVELRCDPISGHTALYWYRQSLGQGLEFLIYFQGNSAPDKSGLPSDRFSAERTGGSVSTLTIQRTQQEDSAVYLCASSRPKGGYEQYFGPGTRLTVT.

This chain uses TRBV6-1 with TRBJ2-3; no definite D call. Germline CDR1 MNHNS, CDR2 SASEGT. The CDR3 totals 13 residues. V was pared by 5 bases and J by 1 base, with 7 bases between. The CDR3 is CASSYPGTDTQYF. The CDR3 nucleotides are TGTGCCAGCAGTTATCCTGGCACAGATACGCAGTATTTT.

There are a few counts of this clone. The DNA for the CDR3 is TGTGCCAGTACTATGGGACAGTTAAACTATGGCTACACCTTC. This gives the protein CASTMGQLNYGYTF. The chain combines TRBV19 with TRBJ1-2; 7 bases fit TRBD1. The CDR3 covers 14 residues. V was pared by 7 bases and J by 2 bases, with 7 bases of the junction left unmatched. The germline gives CDR1 LNHDA, CDR2 SQIVND (reference sequence).

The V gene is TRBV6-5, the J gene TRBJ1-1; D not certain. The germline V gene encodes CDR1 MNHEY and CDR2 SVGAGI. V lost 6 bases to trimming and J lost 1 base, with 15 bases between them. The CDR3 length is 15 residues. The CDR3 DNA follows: TGTGCCAGCAGAAGAAGAAATACAGAGAACACTGAAGCTTTCTTT. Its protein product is CASRRRNTENTEAFF.

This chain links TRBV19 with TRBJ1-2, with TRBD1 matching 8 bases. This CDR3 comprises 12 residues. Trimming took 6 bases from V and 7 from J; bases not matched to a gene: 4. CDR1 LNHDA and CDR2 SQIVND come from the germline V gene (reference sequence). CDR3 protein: CASRTGGSGYTF. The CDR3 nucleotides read TGTGCCAGTAGAACAGGGGGATCTGGCTACACCTTC.

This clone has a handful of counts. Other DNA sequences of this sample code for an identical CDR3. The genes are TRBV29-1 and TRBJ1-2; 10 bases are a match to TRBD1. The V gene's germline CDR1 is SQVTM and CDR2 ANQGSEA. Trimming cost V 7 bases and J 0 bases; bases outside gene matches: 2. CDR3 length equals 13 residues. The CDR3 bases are TGCAGCGGTGGGACAGGGGCTAACTATGGCTACACCTTC. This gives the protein CSGGTGANYGYTF.

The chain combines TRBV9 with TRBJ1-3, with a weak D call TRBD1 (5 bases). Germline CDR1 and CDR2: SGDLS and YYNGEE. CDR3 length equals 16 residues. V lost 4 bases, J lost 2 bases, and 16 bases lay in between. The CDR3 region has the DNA TGTGCCAGCAGCACGATGGGGGGGTTTGCTGGAAACACCATATATTTT. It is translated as CASSTMGGFAGNTIYF.

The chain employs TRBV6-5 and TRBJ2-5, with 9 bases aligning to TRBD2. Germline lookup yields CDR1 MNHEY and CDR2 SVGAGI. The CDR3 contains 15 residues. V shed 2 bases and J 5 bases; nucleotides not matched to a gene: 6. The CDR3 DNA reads TGTGCCAGCAGTTACGTTCGCGGGGGGGGTGAGACCCAGTACTTC. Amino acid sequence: CASSYVRGGGETQYF.

In DNA form, the CDR3 reads TGTGCCTGGAGTACAGGGGGCGCGCCATTGGGCTACACCTTC. Translating gives CAWSTGGAPLGYTF. The rearrangement joins TRBV30 to TRBJ1-2; 9 positions match TRBD1. The CDR3 extends over 14 amino acids. V was pared by 2 bases and J by 8 bases, with 9 bases of the junction left unmatched. Germline-derived CDR1 and CDR2 are GTSNPN and SVGIG (reference sequence). Supplemented by reference TRBV30 and TRBJ1-2, the full variable domain reads SQTIHQWPATLVQPVGSPLSLECTVEGTSNPNLYWYRQAAGRGLQLLFYSVGIGQISSEVPQNLSASRPQDRQFILSSKKLLLSDSGFYLCAWSTGGAPLGYTFGSGTRLTVV.

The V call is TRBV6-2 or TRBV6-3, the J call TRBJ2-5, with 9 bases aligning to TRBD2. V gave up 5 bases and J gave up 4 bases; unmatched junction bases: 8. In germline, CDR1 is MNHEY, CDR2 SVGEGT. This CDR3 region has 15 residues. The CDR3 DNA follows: TGTGCCAGCAGTCGTCCGACTAGCGGCGGAGAGACCCAGTACTTC. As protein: CASSRPTSGGETQYF.

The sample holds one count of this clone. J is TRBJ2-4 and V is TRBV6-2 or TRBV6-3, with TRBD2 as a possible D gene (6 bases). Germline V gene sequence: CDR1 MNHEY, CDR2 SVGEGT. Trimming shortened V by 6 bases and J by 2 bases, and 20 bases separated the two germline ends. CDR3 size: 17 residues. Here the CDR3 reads CASSRPSRGLSKNIQYF. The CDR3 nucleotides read TGTGCCAGCAGCCGACCTTCGCGGGGTTTATCCAAAAACATTCAGTACTTC.

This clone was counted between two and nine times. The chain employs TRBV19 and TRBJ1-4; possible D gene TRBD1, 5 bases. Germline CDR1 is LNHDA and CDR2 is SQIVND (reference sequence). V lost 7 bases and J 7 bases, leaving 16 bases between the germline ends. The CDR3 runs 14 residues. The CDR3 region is CASTRQSNFEKLFF. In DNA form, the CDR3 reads TGTGCCAGTACCCGACAGAGCAATTTTGAAAAACTGTTTTTT.

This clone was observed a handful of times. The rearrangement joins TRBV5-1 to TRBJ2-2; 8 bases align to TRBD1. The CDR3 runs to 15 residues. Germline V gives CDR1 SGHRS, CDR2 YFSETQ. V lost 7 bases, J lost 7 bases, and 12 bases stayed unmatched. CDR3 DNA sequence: TGCGCCAGCCGGGGACAGGTCTCCATGAACGGGGAGCTGTTTTTT. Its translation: CASRGQVSMNGELFF. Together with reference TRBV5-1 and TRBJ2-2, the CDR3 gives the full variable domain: KAGVTQTPRYLIKTRGQQVTLSCSPISGHRSVSWYQQTPGQGLQFLFEYFSETQRNKGNFPGRFSGRQFSNSRSEMNVSTLELGDSALYLCASRGQVSMNGELFFGEGSRLTVL.

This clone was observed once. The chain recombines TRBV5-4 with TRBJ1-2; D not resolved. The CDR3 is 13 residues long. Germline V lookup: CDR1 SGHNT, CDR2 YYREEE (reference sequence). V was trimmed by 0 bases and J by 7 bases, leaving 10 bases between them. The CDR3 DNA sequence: TGTGCCAGCAGCTTGGATCCGAGAGGTGGCTACACCTTC. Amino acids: CASSLDPRGGYTF.

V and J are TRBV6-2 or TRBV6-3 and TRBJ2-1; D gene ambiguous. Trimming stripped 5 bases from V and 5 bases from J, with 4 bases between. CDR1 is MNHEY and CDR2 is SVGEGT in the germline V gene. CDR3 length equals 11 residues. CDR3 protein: CASSHNNEQFF. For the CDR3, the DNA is TGTGCCAGCAGTCACAACAATGAGCAGTTCTTC.

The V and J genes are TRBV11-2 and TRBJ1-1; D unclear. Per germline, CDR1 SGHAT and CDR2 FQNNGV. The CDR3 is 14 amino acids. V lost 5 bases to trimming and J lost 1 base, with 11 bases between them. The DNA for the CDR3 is TGTGCCAGCAGCCATATGGCGGCGAACACTGAAGCTTTCTTT. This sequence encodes CASSHMAANTEAFF.

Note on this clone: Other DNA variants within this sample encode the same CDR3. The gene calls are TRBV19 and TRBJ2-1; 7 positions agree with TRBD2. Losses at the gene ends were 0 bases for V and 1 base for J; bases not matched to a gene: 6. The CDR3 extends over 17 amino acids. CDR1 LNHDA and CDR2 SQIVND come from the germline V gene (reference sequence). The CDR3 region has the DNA TGTGCCAGTAGTATAGATTATGCTAGCGGATCCTACAATGAGCAGTTCTTC. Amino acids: CASSIDYASGSYNEQFF.

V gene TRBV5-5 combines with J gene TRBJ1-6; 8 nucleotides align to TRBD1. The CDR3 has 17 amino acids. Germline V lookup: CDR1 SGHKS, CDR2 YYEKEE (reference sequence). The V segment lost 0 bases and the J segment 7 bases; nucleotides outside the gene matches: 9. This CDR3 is CASSLDPGTGKNSPLHF. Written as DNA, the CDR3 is TGTGCCAGCAGCTTGGACCCCGGGACAGGAAAGAATTCACCCCTCCACTTT.

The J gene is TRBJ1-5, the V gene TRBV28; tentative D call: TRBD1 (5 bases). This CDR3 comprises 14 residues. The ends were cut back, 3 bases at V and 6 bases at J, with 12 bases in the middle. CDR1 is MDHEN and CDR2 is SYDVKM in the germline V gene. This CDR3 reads CASSFQGWGQPQHF. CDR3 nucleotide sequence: TGTGCCAGCAGTTTCCAGGGTTGGGGTCAGCCCCAGCATTTT.

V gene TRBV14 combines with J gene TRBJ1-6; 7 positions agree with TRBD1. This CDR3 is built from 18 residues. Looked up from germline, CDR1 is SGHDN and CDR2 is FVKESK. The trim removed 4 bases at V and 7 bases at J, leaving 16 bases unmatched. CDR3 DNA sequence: TGTGCCAGCAGCCCTGGTCTAGGGGGCGCGGTTGGGAATTCACCCCTCCACTTT. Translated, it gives CASSPGLGGAVGNSPLHF.

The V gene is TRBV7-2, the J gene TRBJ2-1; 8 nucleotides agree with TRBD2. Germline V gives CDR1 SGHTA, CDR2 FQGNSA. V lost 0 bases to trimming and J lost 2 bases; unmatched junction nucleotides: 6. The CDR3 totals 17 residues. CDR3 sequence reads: CASSLADGGVTYNEQFF. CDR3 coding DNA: TGTGCCAGCAGCTTAGCTGACGGGGGGGTTACCTACAATGAGCAGTTCTTC.

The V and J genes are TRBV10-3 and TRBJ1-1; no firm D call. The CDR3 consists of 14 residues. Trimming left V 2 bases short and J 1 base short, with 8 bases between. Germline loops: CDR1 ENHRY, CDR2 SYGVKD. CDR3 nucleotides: TGTGCCATCAGTGAGCCAACAGCGAACACTGAAGCTTTCTTT. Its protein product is CAISEPTANTEAFF.

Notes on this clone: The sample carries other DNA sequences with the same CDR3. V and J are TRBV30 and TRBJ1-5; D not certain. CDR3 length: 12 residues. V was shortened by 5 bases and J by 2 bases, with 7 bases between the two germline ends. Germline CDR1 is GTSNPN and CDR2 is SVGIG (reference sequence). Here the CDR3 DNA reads TGTGCCTGGTCTGGAGGCAATCAGCCCCAGCATTTT. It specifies CAWSGGNQPQHF.

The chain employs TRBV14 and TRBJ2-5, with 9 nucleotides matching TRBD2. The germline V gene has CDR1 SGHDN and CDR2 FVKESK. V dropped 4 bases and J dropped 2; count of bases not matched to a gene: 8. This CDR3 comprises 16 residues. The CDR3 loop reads CASSPQAGGWQETQYF. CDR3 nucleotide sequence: TGTGCCAGCAGCCCTCAAGCGGGGGGATGGCAAGAGACCCAGTACTTC.

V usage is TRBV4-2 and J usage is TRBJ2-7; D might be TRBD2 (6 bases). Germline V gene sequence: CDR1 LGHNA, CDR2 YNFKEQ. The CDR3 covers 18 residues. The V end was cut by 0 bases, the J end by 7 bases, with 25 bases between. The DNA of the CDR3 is TGTGCCAGCAGCCAAGATTTGGGGGGAGCAGGGAGTAGGAGGGAGCAGTACTTC. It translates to CASSQDLGGAGSRREQYF.

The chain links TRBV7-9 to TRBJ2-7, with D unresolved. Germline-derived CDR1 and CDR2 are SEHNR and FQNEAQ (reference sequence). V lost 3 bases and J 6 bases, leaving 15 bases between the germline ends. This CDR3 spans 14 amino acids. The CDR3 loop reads CASSFEFRSGEQYF. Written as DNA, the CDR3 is TGTGCCAGCAGCTTTGAATTTAGGTCGGGCGAGCAGTACTTC.

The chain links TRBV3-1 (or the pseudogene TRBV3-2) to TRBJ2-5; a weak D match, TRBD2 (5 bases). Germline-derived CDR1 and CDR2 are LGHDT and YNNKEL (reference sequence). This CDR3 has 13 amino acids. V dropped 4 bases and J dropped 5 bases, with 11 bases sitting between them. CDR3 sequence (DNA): TGTGCCAGCAGCCTCCGGGGTGTGGAGACCCAGTACTTC. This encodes CASSLRGVETQYF.

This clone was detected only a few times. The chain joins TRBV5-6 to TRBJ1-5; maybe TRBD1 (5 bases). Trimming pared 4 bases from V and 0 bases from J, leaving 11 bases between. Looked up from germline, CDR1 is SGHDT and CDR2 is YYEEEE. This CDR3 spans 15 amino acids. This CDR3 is CASSLQTVSNQPQHF. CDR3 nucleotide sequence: TGTGCCAGCAGCCTCCAGACAGTTAGCAATCAGCCCCAGCATTTT.